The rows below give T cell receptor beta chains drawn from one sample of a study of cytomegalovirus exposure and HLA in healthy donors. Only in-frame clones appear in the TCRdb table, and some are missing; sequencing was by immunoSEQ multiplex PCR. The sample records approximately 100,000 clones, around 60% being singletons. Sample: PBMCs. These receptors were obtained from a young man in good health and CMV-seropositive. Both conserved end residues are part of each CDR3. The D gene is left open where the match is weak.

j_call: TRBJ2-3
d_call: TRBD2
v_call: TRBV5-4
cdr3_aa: CASSLRTSGNTDTQYF
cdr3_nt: TGTGCCAGCAGCTTAAGGACTAGCGGGAACACAGATACGCAGTATTTT

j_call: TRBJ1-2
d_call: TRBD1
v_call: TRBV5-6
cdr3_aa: CASQRDQGGGYTF
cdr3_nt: TGTGCCAGCCAAAGGGATCAGGGGGGAGGCTACACCTTC

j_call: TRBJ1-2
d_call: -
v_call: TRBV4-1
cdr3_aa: CASSQPSAGGVNYGYTF
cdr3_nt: TGCGCCAGCAGCCAACCTTCGGCCGGGGGGGTTAACTACGGCTACACCTTC

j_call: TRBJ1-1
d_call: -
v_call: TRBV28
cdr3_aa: CASSSTVTEAFF
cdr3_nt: TGTGCCAGCAGTTCTACAGTTACTGAAGCTTTCTTT

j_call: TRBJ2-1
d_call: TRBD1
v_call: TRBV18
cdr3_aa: CASSPGQYNEQFF
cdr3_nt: TGTGCCAGCTCACCGGGACAGTACAATGAGCAGTTCTTC

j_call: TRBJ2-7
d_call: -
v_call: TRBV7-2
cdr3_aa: CASSLVQYSYEQYF
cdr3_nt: TGTGCCAGCAGCTTGGTACAGTACTCCTACGAGCAGTACTTC

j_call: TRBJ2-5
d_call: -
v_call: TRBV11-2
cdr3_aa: CASSLVQSVQETQYF
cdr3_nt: TGTGCCAGCAGCTTAGTCCAGTCAGTCCAAGAGACCCAGTACTTC

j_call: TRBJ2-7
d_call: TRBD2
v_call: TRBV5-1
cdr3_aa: CASSLEGRGGIDEQYF
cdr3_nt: TGCGCCAGCAGCTTGGAAGGACGGGGGGGCATCGACGAGCAGTACTTC

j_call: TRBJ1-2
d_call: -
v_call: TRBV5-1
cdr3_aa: CASSLTRDGSYGYTF
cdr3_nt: TGCGCCAGCAGCTTGACGCGGGACGGGTCCTATGGCTACACCTTC

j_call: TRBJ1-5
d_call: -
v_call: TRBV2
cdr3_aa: CASSEAEGGYSNQPQHF
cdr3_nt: TGTGCCAGCAGTGAAGCGGAGGGCGGATACAGCAATCAGCCCCAGCATTTT